This T cell receptor (beta chain) was documented in a study of early T cells in non-severe SARS-CoV-2 infection. The CDR3 consists of 17 residues. CDR1 is MNHEY, CDR2 SVGEGT, per germline. The trim removed 4 bases at V and 0 bases at J, leaving 4 bases unmatched. TCRdb passed the 5' RACE reads through MiXCR, listing each CDR3 protein once. The sample yields around 83,000 distinct CDR3 sequences, over 9.5% seen once. The source is an adult who was a healthcare worker with PCR-confirmed SARS-CoV-2 infection or an uninfected control (not recorded which). Sequencing was performed on whole blood, taken at baseline. The V call is TRBV6-2 or TRBV6-3, the J call TRBJ2-4, with TRBD2 matching over 12 bases. CDR3 amino acids: CASSFLGLAGAKNIQYF. CDR3 bases: TGTGCCAGCAGTTTTTTGGGACTAGCGGGAGCCAAAAACATTCAGTACTTC.